There are many counts of the clone carrying this TCR beta chain. Its antigen is not known. The CDR3 is made up of 14 amino acids. Trimming removed 3 bases at V and 0 bases at J, with 3 bases between. CDR1 LNHNV and CDR2 YYDKDF come from the germline V gene (reference sequence). These data come from a study of molecular identifiers for immune sequencing clone quantification. About the research overall: Replicates involved a five-way split of RNA from around 20,000 or 99,000 naive CD8 cells, with sequencing of four.

Findings of the study overall: Clones carrying above 20 RNA copies accounted for over 98% of effector molecules, under 1% in naive cells. In cases of identical TCR molecules sharing a barcode, highly expanded clone sizes could be underestimated.

Preparation of the bulk TCR libraries relied on previously described methods and listed TCR primers. TCRdb reanalysed the PCR reads using MiXCR and keeps one entry per CDR3 protein. In the table there are over 600,000 distinct CDR3 sequences, roughly 21% of which are singletons. The sample consisted of naive CD8+ T cells from blood, with Jurkat cell RNA spiked in. Subset denoted: FACS-sorted CD8+CD4-CCR7+CD45RA+ naive T cells. The sequence was obtained from a human donor in good health. Some libraries in this study had Jurkat cell RNA spiked in. The V call is TRBV15, the J call TRBJ2-6, with D uncertain. The CDR3 here is CATSSASGANVLTF. DNA of the CDR3: TGTGCCACCAGCAGTGCCTCTGGGGCCAACGTCCTGACTTTC.